The 28 T cell receptor beta chains reported below all come from one sample, sequenced in a study of blood T cell repertoires in COVID-19 (dated by TCRdb to 2020 to 2021). The library was built by means of the immunoSEQ multiplex PCR assay. TCRdb provides this immuneACCESS table in a form limited to in-frame rearrangements. Some clones are lacking; in checked studies, under half of them reflect an unresolved V gene, and why the rest are absent is not known. The sample records 55,000 to 65,000 clones, about 80% of which are singletons. The top ten hold approximately 3.6% of the sample. Sequences were obtained from peripheral blood. The receptors stem from a woman older than 75 with acute or convalescent COVID-19.

Only a few counts were recorded for this clone. V gene TRBV6-2 or TRBV6-3 combines with J gene TRBJ1-5, with D hard to call. This CDR3 has 13 amino acids. Germline-derived CDR1 and CDR2 are MNHEY and SVGEGT. Trimming pared 0 bases from V and 11 bases from J, leaving 11 bases between. The CDR3 DNA sequence: TGTGCCAGCAGTTACTCGTTAAGCGAGTCCCAGCATTTT. Protein product: CASSYSLSESQHF.

V usage is TRBV12-3 or TRBV12-4 and J usage is TRBJ1-1; maybe TRBD1 (5 bases). Trimming cost V 5 bases and J 3 bases, with 10 bases left between them. The CDR3 loop spans 13 amino acids. The CDR3 sequence is CASSTGTYTEAFF. CDR3 coding DNA: TGTGCCAGCAGTACCGGGACTTACACTGAAGCTTTCTTT.

V and J are TRBV7-9 and TRBJ1-2, with TRBD1 matching 11 bases. The germline V gene encodes CDR1 SEHNR and CDR2 FQNEAQ (reference sequence). The CDR3 consists of 17 residues. With 0 bases clipped from V and 4 bases from J, the junction kept 7 bases outside the gene matches. In DNA, the CDR3 is TGTGCCAGCAGCTTAGCTCTGGGCGGGACAGGGGGCTATGGCTACACCTTC. Its translation is CASSLALGGTGGYGYTF.

The chain employs TRBV27 and TRBJ2-7; maybe TRBD2 (6 bases). Per the germline V gene, CDR1 is MNHEY and CDR2 is SMNVEV (reference sequence). The CDR3 has 13 amino acids. Trimming stripped 0 bases from V and 13 bases from J, with 16 bases between. The CDR3 region is CASSLSGGAQKYF. The CDR3, as DNA: TGTGCCAGCAGTTTATCGGGGGGAGCCCAGAAATACTTC.

This clone was observed a few times. The rearrangement joins TRBV19 to TRBJ1-6; 7 bases are shared with TRBD1. V trimming: 6 bases; J trimming: 8 bases; junction bases outside the gene matches: 4. The CDR3 consists of 13 residues. Germline loops: CDR1 LNHDA, CDR2 SQIVND (reference sequence). CDR3 DNA: TGTGCCAGTAGCCGACAGGGAGATTCACCCCTCCACTTT. Its protein product is CASSRQGDSPLHF.

V is TRBV19 and J is TRBJ1-4; no firm D call. Germline lookup yields CDR1 LNHDA and CDR2 SQIVND (reference sequence). The V end lost 3 bases, the J end lost 4 bases, and 12 bases lay between the germline ends. The CDR3 covers 15 residues. In DNA form, the CDR3 reads TGTGCCAGTAGTATTTCAACAGCCCTTAATGAAAAACTGTTTTTT. As protein: CASSISTALNEKLFF.

The rearrangement joins TRBV7-9 to TRBJ2-7; 8 bases agree with TRBD1. Germline-derived CDR1 and CDR2 are SEHNR and FQNEAQ (reference sequence). CDR3 length: 14 amino acids. Trimming took 3 bases from V and 1 from J; bases not matched to a gene: 2. This CDR3 reads CASSFGTGSYEQYF. CDR3 nucleotides: TGTGCCAGCAGCTTCGGGACAGGTTCCTACGAGCAGTACTTC.

The CDR3 here is CASSQGGTGLMAGELFF. The CDR3 nucleotides read TGCGCCAGCAGCCAAGGTGGGACAGGGCTGATGGCCGGGGAGCTGTTTTTT. The chain uses TRBV5-1 and TRBJ2-2, with 9 bases aligning to TRBD1. The CDR3 sequence is 17 residues long. V shed 4 bases and J 6 bases; nucleotides not matched to a gene: 13. The V gene's germline CDR1 is SGHRS and CDR2 YFSETQ.

The chain has TRBV15 and TRBJ2-3; TRBD2 matches 14 bases. J lost 4 bases, V lost 3 bases, and 3 bases had no gene match. The CDR3 sequence is 16 residues long. Germline V gene lookup returns CDR1 LNHNV and CDR2 YYDKDF (reference sequence). The CDR3 here is CATSRTSGRAADTQYF. The DNA of the CDR3 is TGTGCCACCAGCAGGACTAGCGGGAGGGCAGCAGATACGCAGTATTTT.

The chain employs TRBV27 and TRBJ2-2; 7 bases are shared with TRBD2. The CDR3 is made up of 16 amino acids. CDR1 is MNHEY and CDR2 is SMNVEV in the germline V gene (reference sequence). V lost 6 bases and J lost 4; bases outside the gene matches: 11. The CDR3 sequence is CASSHYGGEGTGELFF. The CDR3 coding sequence is TGTGCCAGCAGCCACTATGGAGGGGAGGGCACCGGGGAGCTGTTTTTT.

In this sample, this clone turned up a few times. V and J are TRBV27 and TRBJ2-3; 11 positions agree with TRBD2. The ends lost 3 bases at V and 0 bases at J; junction bases unmatched: 5. The CDR3 runs 17 residues. CDR1 MNHEY and CDR2 SMNVEV come from the germline V gene (reference sequence). In nucleotides, the CDR3 is TGTGCCAGCAGTTTCGATAGCGGGAGGGGGAGCACAGATACGCAGTATTTT. Protein product: CASSFDSGRGSTDTQYF.

The chain uses TRBV7-8 and TRBJ1-5, with D unclear. V was trimmed by 3 bases and J by 4 bases, leaving 16 bases between them. The CDR3 sequence is 16 residues long. Per the germline V gene, CDR1 is SGHVS and CDR2 is FQNEAQ. The DNA for the CDR3 is TGTGCCAGCAGCTTTAGCGCAGGATTTTCGAATCAGCCCCAGCATTTT. It yields the protein CASSFSAGFSNQPQHF.

This clone was recorded a few times. This chain links TRBV19 with TRBJ1-1, with 8 bases matching TRBD1. The germline V gene has CDR1 LNHDA and CDR2 SQIVND (reference sequence). V trimming: 5 bases; J trimming: 4 bases; junction bases outside the gene matches: 9. There are 15 residues in the CDR3. CDR3 DNA sequence: TGTGCCAGTAGTGTTACAGGGGGAGGTCTCACTGAAGCTTTCTTT. As protein: CASSVTGGGLTEAFF. Full variable domain (outside the CDR3, taken from reference TRBV19 and TRBJ1-1): DGGITQSPKYLFRKEGQNVTLSCEQNLNHDAMYWYRQDPGQGLRLIYYSQIVNDFQKGDIAEGYSVSREKKESFPLTVTSAQKNPTAFYLCASSVTGGGLTEAFFGQGTRLTVV.

The chain combines TRBV9 with TRBJ2-3; a possible D gene is TRBD1 (5 bases). Germline V gives CDR1 SGDLS, CDR2 YYNGEE. V lost 0 bases, J lost 2 bases, and 7 bases lay in between. The CDR3 runs to 14 residues. CDR3 in DNA: TGTGCCAGCAGCGTAGGACAGACCACAGATACGCAGTATTTT. As protein: CASSVGQTTDTQYF.

The chain employs TRBV28 and TRBJ1-2; the match to TRBD1 covers 7 bases. Trimming removed 6 bases from V and 8 bases from J; junction bases left unmatched: 6. Germline loops: CDR1 MDHEN, CDR2 SYDVKM. The CDR3 totals 12 residues. CDR3 sequence (DNA): TGTGCCAGCAGGGTGACAGGGAAAGGCTACACCTTC. This codes for CASRVTGKGYTF.

This chain joins TRBV27 and TRBJ2-1, with 8 bases aligning to TRBD1. J gave up 6 bases and V 7 bases, and 17 bases lay outside the gene matches. CDR1 and CDR2 from the germline V gene are MNHEY and SMNVEV (reference sequence). This CDR3 has 17 amino acids. CDR3 region: CASTPYVGTGTGNEQFF. The CDR3 region has the DNA TGTGCCAGCACCCCTTACGTCGGGACAGGAACCGGCAATGAGCAGTTCTTC.

The V gene is TRBV6-5, the J gene TRBJ2-1, with TRBD1 matching over 8 bases. V lost 4 bases and J lost 1; bases outside the gene matches: 6. The CDR3 is 16 residues long. CDR1 is MNHEY, CDR2 SVGAGI, per germline. The CDR3 DNA is TGTGCCAGCAGTTCCCTGACAGGGGCATCCTACAATGAGCAGTTCTTC. Residues: CASSSLTGASYNEQFF.

The V and J genes are TRBV11-2 and TRBJ2-1, with 7 bases aligning to TRBD2. This CDR3 region has 16 residues. Germline V gene data show CDR1 as SGHAT and CDR2 as FQNNGV. J lost 6 bases, V lost 5 bases, and 13 bases had no gene match. In DNA form, the CDR3 reads TGTGCCAGCAGCACCCGTAGTAAGGGGAGGGCCAATGAGCAGTTCTTC. Translation: CASSTRSKGRANEQFF. The variable domain in full, with the rest retrieved from reference TRBV11-2 and TRBJ2-1, is EAGVAQSPRYKIIEKRQSVAFWCNPISGHATLYWYQQILGQGPKLLIQFQNNGVVDDSQLPKDRFSAERLKGVDSTLKIQPAKLEDSAVYLCASSTRSKGRANEQFFGPGTRLTVL.

The chain has TRBV11-2 and TRBJ1-1, with 7 bases aligning to TRBD1. Trimming removed 5 bases from V and 1 base from J; junction bases left unmatched: 1. Germline values: CDR1 SGHAT, CDR2 FQNNGV. The CDR3 has 13 amino acids. In DNA form, the CDR3 reads TGTGCCAGCAGCCGGGACAGGAACACTGAAGCTTTCTTT. Residues: CASSRDRNTEAFF.

The rearrangement uses TRBV11-2 and TRBJ2-1; D may be TRBD1 (5 bases). The CDR3 spans 11 residues. Trimming stripped 6 bases from V and 10 bases from J, with 10 bases between. Germline CDR1 SGHAT, CDR2 FQNNGV. The CDR3 sequence is CASRIGHEQFF. CDR3 DNA: TGTGCCAGCAGAATAGGACACGAGCAGTTCTTC.

The chain recombines TRBV9 with TRBJ1-3; D may be TRBD1 (5 bases). The V and J ends lost 0 bases and 0 bases respectively, with 10 bases between them. This CDR3 is 16 amino acids long. Germline V gives CDR1 SGDLS, CDR2 YYNGEE. The CDR3 coding sequence is TGTGCCAGCAGCGTAGAGGTGGGGGGCTCTGGAAACACCATATATTTT. This encodes CASSVEVGGSGNTIYF. The full variable domain, completed using reference TRBV9 and TRBJ1-3, is DSGVTQTPKHLITATGQRVTLRCSPRSGDLSVYWYQQSLDQGLQFLIQYYNGEERAKGNILERFSAQQFPDLHSELNLSSLELGDSALYFCASSVEVGGSGNTIYFGEGSWLTVV.

V usage is TRBV15 and J usage is TRBJ1-5, with D possibly TRBD1 on 6 matching bases. CDR1 is LNHNV, CDR2 YYDKDF, per germline (reference sequence). CDR3 length: 14 residues. V was shortened by 3 bases and J by 3 bases, with 9 bases between the two germline ends. The DNA for the CDR3 is TGTGCCACCAGCAGTAACAGGGCCAATCAGCCCCAGCATTTT. As protein: CATSSNRANQPQHF.

CDR3 in DNA: TGTGCCAGCAGCGATACAGGACGAGGAAACACCATATATTTT. Its translation: CASSDTGRGNTIYF. J is TRBJ1-3 and V is TRBV28; the D gene is possibly TRBD1 (5 bases). The V gene lost 6 bases and the J gene lost 4 bases, with 13 bases spanning the gap. The length of the CDR3 is 14 residues. Germline CDR1 reads MDHEN; CDR2 reads SYDVKM.

The chain employs TRBV11-1 and TRBJ1-4; D not certain. The CDR3 has 14 residues. Trimming took 5 bases from V and 2 from J, leaving 9 bases between them. Germline lookup yields CDR1 SGHAT and CDR2 FQDESV (reference sequence). The CDR3 nucleotides read TGTGCCAGCAGCCCACAGTGGACTAATGAAAAACTGTTTTTT. This translates into CASSPQWTNEKLFF.

The V call is TRBV29-1, the J call TRBJ2-1; D unclear. The germline V gene has CDR1 SQVTM and CDR2 ANQGSEA. The CDR3 totals 13 residues. The V end lost 4 bases, the J end lost 9 bases, and 16 bases lay between the germline ends. The CDR3 sequence: CSVVRVGDGEQFF. The CDR3 DNA follows: TGCAGCGTTGTCCGGGTAGGAGATGGTGAGCAGTTCTTC.

J is TRBJ1-5 and V is TRBV7-9, with D unclear. Between the trimmed V and J ends, which lost 5 bases and 4 bases, there was a span of 9 bases. CDR3 length: 13 amino acids. CDR1 is SEHNR, CDR2 FQNEAQ, per germline (reference sequence). CDR3: CASSRERNQPQHF. The CDR3 DNA follows: TGTGCCAGCAGCCGGGAACGGAATCAGCCCCAGCATTTT.

V and J are TRBV6-6 and TRBJ2-1, with a weak D call TRBD2 (6 bases). Germline-derived CDR1 and CDR2 are MNHNY and SVGAGI (reference sequence). The V and J ends lost 5 bases and 2 bases respectively, with 16 bases between them. The CDR3 is 16 residues long. In nucleotides, the CDR3 is TGTGCCAGCAGTCCCCTTCGCGGGATAGCCTACAATGAGCAGTTCTTC. Residues: CASSPLRGIAYNEQFF.

The V gene is TRBV5-8, the J gene TRBJ2-7, with 10 bases identical to TRBD1. J lost 5 bases, V lost 4 bases, and 9 bases had no gene match. This CDR3 spans 15 amino acids. Germline V gives CDR1 SGHTS, CDR2 YDEGEE. CDR3: CASSMKGTGAHEQYF. Written as DNA, the CDR3 is TGTGCCAGCAGCATGAAGGGGACAGGGGCCCACGAGCAGTACTTC.